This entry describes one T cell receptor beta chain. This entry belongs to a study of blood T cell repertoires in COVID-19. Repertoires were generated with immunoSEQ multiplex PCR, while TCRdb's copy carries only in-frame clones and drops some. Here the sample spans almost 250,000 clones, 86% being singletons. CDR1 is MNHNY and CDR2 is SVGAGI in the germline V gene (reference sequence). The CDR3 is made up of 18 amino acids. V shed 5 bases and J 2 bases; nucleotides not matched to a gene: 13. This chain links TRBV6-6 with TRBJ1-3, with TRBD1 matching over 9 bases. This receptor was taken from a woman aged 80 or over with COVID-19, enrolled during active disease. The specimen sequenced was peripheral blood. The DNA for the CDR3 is TGTGCCAGCAGTCGCACCGGGACAGGGTCCTTCCCTGGAAACACCATATATTTT. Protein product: CASSRTGTGSFPGNTIYF.